This passage covers 16 T cell receptor beta chains from one sample sequenced in a study of control samples from healthy donors and cancer patients. The repertoire was sequenced with immunoSEQ multiplex PCR; TCRdb's copy has only in-frame clones and lacks some. The repertoire holds about 73,000 clones, with more than 75% as singletons. Sequenced sample: blood. These receptors were obtained from a woman in her forties or fifties in good health.

The rearrangement joins TRBV14 to TRBJ2-5, with TRBD1 matching 9 bases. The J segment lost 4 bases and the V segment lost 5 bases, leaving 11 bases of the junction unmatched. Germline CDR1 and CDR2: SGHDN and FVKESK. The CDR3 is made up of 16 amino acids. The CDR3 DNA is TGTGCCAGCAGCTCCCGGGACAGGGTGATGGGAGAGACCCAGTACTTC. Amino acids: CASSSRDRVMGETQYF. Full variable domain (outside the CDR3, taken from reference TRBV14 and TRBJ2-5): EAGVTQFPSHSVIEKGQTVTLRCDPISGHDNLYWYRRVMGKEIKFLLHFVKESKQDESGMPNNRFLAERTGGTYSTLKVQPAELEDSGVYFCASSSRDRVMGETQYFGPGTRLLVL.

The CDR3 region is CASSESGRRAGMKEKLFF. The CDR3 DNA sequence: TGTGCCAGCAGTGAATCCGGGCGACGGGCAGGGATGAAGGAAAAACTGTTTTTT. This chain uses TRBV6-1 with TRBJ1-4, with a weak D call TRBD1 (5 bases). Germline V gene data show CDR1 as MNHNS and CDR2 as SASEGT. V was clipped by 2 bases and J by 8 bases, with 24 bases between them. This CDR3 spans 18 amino acids.

The chain's CDR3 is CASTVDSGNTIYF. The CDR3 bases are TGTGCCAGTACCGTCGACTCTGGAAACACCATATATTTT. The chain links TRBV19 to TRBJ1-3; D is ambiguous. The CDR3 has 13 residues. The V gene's germline CDR1 is LNHDA and CDR2 SQIVND (reference sequence). V was cut by 7 bases and J by 0 bases, with 7 bases left in between.

The chain employs TRBV25-1 and TRBJ1-1; unclear D gene. Germline loops: CDR1 MGHDK, CDR2 SYGVNS. The CDR3 extends over 16 amino acids. Deletions cut 5 bases from V and 4 bases from J, with 20 bases between. This CDR3 reads CASSRGASPLGTEAFF. DNA of the CDR3: TGTGCCAGCAGTCGGGGAGCTAGCCCGTTGGGCACTGAAGCTTTCTTT.

The chain uses TRBV28 and TRBJ1-5, with D hard to call. Per germline, CDR1 MDHEN and CDR2 SYDVKM. This CDR3 comprises 15 residues. V was trimmed by 2 bases and J by 1 base, leaving 9 bases between them. This chain's CDR3 is CASSLNSQSNQPQHF. DNA for the CDR3: TGTGCCAGCAGTTTAAACAGTCAGAGCAATCAGCCCCAGCATTTT.

The chain combines TRBV5-1 with TRBJ2-5, with D perhaps TRBD1 (6 bases). Germline assignment: CDR1 SGHRS and CDR2 YFSETQ. The CDR3 contains 14 residues. V was pared by 0 bases and J by 2 bases, with 8 bases between. CDR3 sequence reads: CASSLGQGQETQYF. DNA of the CDR3: TGCGCCAGCAGCTTGGGGCAGGGGCAAGAGACCCAGTACTTC.

This clone has only one observation. The V and J genes are TRBV15 and TRBJ2-1; 9 nucleotides line up with TRBD2. The V segment lost 11 bases and the J segment 5 bases; nucleotides outside the gene matches: 16. The CDR3 extends over 16 amino acids. The germline gives CDR1 LNHNV, CDR2 YYDKDF (reference sequence). CDR3 sequence (DNA): TGTGCCTCCTCCGACCGAGCTAGCGGGACAAACAATGAGCAGTTCTTC. Protein sequence: CASSDRASGTNNEQFF. Full variable domain (remainder filled in from reference TRBV15 and TRBJ2-1): DAMVIQNPRYQVTQFGKPVTLSCSQTLNHNVMYWYQQKSSQAPKLLFHYYDKDFNNEADTPDNFQSRRPNTSFCFLDIRSPGLGDTAMYLCASSDRASGTNNEQFFGPGTRLTVL.

The gene calls are TRBV9 and TRBJ1-2, with a tentative D call TRBD1 (5 bases). V shed 0 bases and J shed 4 bases, with 19 bases lying between them. Germline V lookup: CDR1 SGDLS, CDR2 YYNGEE. CDR3 length: 17 residues. The CDR3 reads CASSVDGWGSVRYGYTF. The CDR3 nucleotides are TGTGCCAGCAGCGTAGACGGTTGGGGCAGCGTCCGCTATGGCTACACCTTC.

This clone was seen just once. The rearrangement uses TRBV29-1 and TRBJ1-5; D is ambiguous. Deletions cut 4 bases from V and 0 bases from J, with 10 bases between. The CDR3 covers 14 residues. Looked up from germline, CDR1 is SQVTM and CDR2 is ANQGSEA. This CDR3 reads CSVVLRNSNQPQHF. CDR3 DNA sequence: TGCAGCGTTGTCCTTCGGAATAGCAATCAGCCCCAGCATTTT. The variable domain in full, completed from reference TRBV29-1 and TRBJ1-5, reads SAVISQKPSRDICQRGTSLTIQCQVDSQVTMMFWYRQQPGQSLTLIATANQGSEATYESGFVIDKFPISRPNLTFSTLTVSNMSPEDSSIYLCSVVLRNSNQPQHFGDGTRLSIL.

This clone was recorded a few times. The V gene is TRBV9, the J gene TRBJ1-1; TRBD1 agrees at 7 bases. This CDR3 is 14 amino acids long. Losses at the gene ends were 2 bases for V and 7 bases for J; bases not matched to a gene: 8. Germline-derived CDR1 and CDR2 are SGDLS and YYNGEE. The chain's CDR3 is CASSVGRGDFEAFF. The CDR3 DNA sequence: TGTGCCAGCAGCGTGGGCAGGGGGGACTTTGAAGCTTTCTTT.

The chain couples TRBV5-5 to TRBJ2-5, with D perhaps given as TRBD1 or TRBD2 (5 bases each). V was pared by 4 bases and J by 5 bases, with 18 bases between. The CDR3 is made up of 15 amino acids. Looked up from germline, CDR1 is SGHKS and CDR2 is YYEKEE (reference sequence). CDR3 sequence reads: CASSLRDRTLETQYF. The CDR3 DNA is TGTGCCAGCAGCCTAAGGGACCGCACTCTCGAGACCCAGTACTTC.

The chain carries TRBV29-1 and TRBJ2-4, with D tentatively TRBD1 or TRBD2 (6 bases each). The germline V gene has CDR1 SQVTM and CDR2 ANQGSEA. This CDR3 region has 18 residues. Trimming cost V 7 bases and J 0 bases, with 25 bases left between them. CDR3 amino acids: CSEKDTLRGALAKNIQYF. CDR3 coding DNA: TGCAGCGAAAAGGACACCTTAAGGGGGGCGTTAGCCAAAAACATTCAGTACTTC.

The rearrangement links TRBV2 to TRBJ2-3; 8 nucleotides line up with TRBD1. V lost 5 bases and J lost 4; bases outside the gene matches: 5. Germline CDR1 SNHLY, CDR2 FYNNEI. CDR3 size: 14 residues. CDR3 protein: CASSLTGVPDTQYF. CDR3 bases: TGTGCCAGCAGTTTGACAGGGGTGCCAGATACGCAGTATTTT.

Details on this clone: A read error may produce the germline difference seen at one junction end. The chain recombines TRBV4-2 with TRBJ2-5; D might be TRBD1 (5 bases). Germline V lookup: CDR1 LGHNA, CDR2 YNFKEQ. The CDR3 contains 13 residues. The CDR3 DNA reads as TGTGCCAGCAGCCAAGAAGGCTCAGGGTTTTTTCACTTC. Protein: CASSQEGSGFFHF.

The chain carries TRBV6-4 and TRBJ1-2; D not certain. CDR1 is MRHNA, CDR2 SNTAGT, per germline. V shed 2 bases and J shed 0 bases, with 7 bases lying between them. This CDR3 contains 14 residues. This chain's CDR3 is CASSDPSSNYGYTF. The CDR3 DNA is TGTGCCAGCAGTGACCCCAGCTCTAACTATGGCTACACCTTC.

This chain uses TRBV29-1 with TRBJ1-2; TRBD1 matches at 9 bases. The length of the CDR3 is 13 residues. The germline V gene has CDR1 SQVTM and CDR2 ANQGSEA. The V and J ends lost 7 bases and 8 bases, in that order; junction bases with no gene match: 11. The CDR3 sequence is CSGGGTGSGGYTF. DNA for the CDR3: TGCAGCGGCGGCGGGACAGGGTCCGGCGGCTACACCTTC.